This TCR beta chain was observed in a study of blood T cell repertoires in COVID-19. Study information: The United States, Italy and Spain supplied acute and convalescent COVID-19 samples. Nucleic acid was either cDNA or gDNA, and it came from T cells, B-cell-depleted T cells, or PBMCs.

This clone showed up many times. Original data processing: The assay estimated nucleated cells by amplifying reference gene primers. Here immunoSEQ multiplex PCR was the method, and the copy in TCRdb shows in-frame clones only, minus some. The V and J calls and clone size were taken over from that table, and D and trimming were inferred from the DNA. The top ten hold 6.5% to 7% of the sample, which has 150,000 to 200,000 clones, about 80% seen once. The germline CDR1 and CDR2 sequences are SNHLY and FYNNEI. V shed 5 bases, J shed 4 bases, and the junction held 10 bases outside the gene matches. The CDR3 is 16 residues long.

The sample was peripheral blood. The source is a human donor with acute or convalescent COVID-19. The donor label of this sample is uncertain. The chain uses TRBV2 and TRBJ2-7; 11 nucleotides agree with TRBD2. The CDR3 loop is CASSTGLAGSKYEQYF. The CDR3 DNA reads as TGTGCCAGCAGTACCGGACTAGCGGGTAGTAAGTACGAGCAGTACTTC.